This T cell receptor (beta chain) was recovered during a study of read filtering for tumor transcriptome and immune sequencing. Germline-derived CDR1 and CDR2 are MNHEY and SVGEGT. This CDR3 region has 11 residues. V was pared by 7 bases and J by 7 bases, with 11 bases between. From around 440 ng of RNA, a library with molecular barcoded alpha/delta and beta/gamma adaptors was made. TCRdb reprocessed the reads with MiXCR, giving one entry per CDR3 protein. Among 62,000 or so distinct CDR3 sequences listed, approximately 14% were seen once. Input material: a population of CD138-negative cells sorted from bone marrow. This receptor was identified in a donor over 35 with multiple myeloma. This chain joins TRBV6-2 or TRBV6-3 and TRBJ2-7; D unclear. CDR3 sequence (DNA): TGTGCCAGCACTCAGAACCGGGAGCAGTACTTC. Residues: CASTQNREQYF.